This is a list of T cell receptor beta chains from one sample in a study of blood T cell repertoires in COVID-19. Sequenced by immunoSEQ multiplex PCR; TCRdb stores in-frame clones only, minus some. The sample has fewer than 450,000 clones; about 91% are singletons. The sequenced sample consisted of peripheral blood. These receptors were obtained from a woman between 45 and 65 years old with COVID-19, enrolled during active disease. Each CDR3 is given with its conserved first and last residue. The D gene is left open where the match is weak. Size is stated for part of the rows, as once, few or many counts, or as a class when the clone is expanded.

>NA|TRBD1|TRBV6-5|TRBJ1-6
CASSYGGQGHSPLHF
TGTGCCAGCAGTTACGGGGGACAGGGACACTCACCCCTCCACTTT
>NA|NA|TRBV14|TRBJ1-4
CASSQLGEGTNEKLFF
TGTGCCAGCAGCCAACTGGGAGAGGGCACTAATGAAAAACTGTTTTTT
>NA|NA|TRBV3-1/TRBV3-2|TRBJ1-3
CASSQGYSSGNTIYF
TGTGCCAGCAGCCAAGGCTACAGCTCTGGAAACACCATATATTTT
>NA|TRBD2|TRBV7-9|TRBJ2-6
CASIYSGVGANVLTF
TGTGCCAGCATTTACAGCGGGGTCGGGGCCAACGTCCTGACTTTC
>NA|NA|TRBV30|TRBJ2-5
CAWSVVAGGIYF
NA
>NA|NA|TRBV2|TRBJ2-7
CASTSGTSYEQYF
TGTGCCAGCACCTCCGGGACTTCCTACGAGCAGTACTTC
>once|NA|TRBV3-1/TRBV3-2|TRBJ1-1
CASSPTGETEAFF
TGTGCCAGCAGCCCAACCGGGGAAACTGAAGCTTTCTTT
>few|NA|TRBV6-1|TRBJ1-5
CASSDPGGWPWGNQPQHF
TGTGCCAGCAGTGACCCGGGAGGGTGGCCGTGGGGCAATCAGCCCCAGCATTTT
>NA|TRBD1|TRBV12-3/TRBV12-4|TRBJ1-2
CATGQGAKGYTF
TGTGCCACCGGACAGGGGGCGAAGGGCTACACCTTC
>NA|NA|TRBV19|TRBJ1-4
CASKGHANEKLFF
TGTGCCAGTAAGGGACACGCTAATGAAAAACTGTTTTTT
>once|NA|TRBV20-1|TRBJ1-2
CSARDIYGYTF
TGCAGTGCTCGGGACATCTATGGCTACACCTTC
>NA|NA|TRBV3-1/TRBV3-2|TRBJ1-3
CASSQGAGAGNTIYF
TGTGCCAGCAGCCAAGGGGCAGGGGCTGGAAACACCATATATTTT
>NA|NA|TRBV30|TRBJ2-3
CAWRGSGLDTQYF
TGTGCCTGGAGAGGGAGTGGCTTAGATACGCAGTATTTT
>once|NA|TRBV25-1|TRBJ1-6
CASSGQAGPTGAPLHF
TGTGCCAGCAGTGGTCAGGCAGGGCCCACGGGGGCACCCCTCCACTTT
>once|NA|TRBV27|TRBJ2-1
CASSLSGGPFLYNEQFF
TGTGCCAGCAGTTTATCTGGCGGGCCCTTTTTATACAATGAGCAGTTCTTC
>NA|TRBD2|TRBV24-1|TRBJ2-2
CATLAGNTGELFF
TGTGCCACCTTAGCGGGGAACACCGGGGAGCTGTTTTTT
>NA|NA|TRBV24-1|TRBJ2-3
CATRELAGTQYF
TGTGCCACCAGGGAACTAGCAGGGACGCAGTATTTT
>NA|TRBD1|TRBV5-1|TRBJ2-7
CASSSQGPRYEQYF
TGCGCCAGCAGCTCACAGGGGCCAAGATACGAGCAGTACTTC
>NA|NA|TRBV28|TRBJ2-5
CASSYRAETQYF
TGTGCCAGCAGTTACAGGGCAGAGACCCAGTACTTC
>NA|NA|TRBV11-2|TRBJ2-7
CASSSDPQGFSMYEQYF
TGTGCCAGCAGCTCTGATCCCCAGGGGTTTTCGATGTACGAGCAGTACTTC
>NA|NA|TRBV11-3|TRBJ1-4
CASSLRYNEKLFF
TGTGCCAGCAGCTTACGTTATAATGAAAAACTGTTTTTT
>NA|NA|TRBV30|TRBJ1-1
CAWSPLVNTEAFF
TGTGCCTGGAGTCCATTAGTGAACACTGAAGCTTTCTTT
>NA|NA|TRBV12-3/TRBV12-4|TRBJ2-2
CASSRTPSQLFF
TGTGCCAGCAGCCGGACTCCCAGTCAGCTGTTTTTT
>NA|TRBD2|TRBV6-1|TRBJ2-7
CASSEPAPGGSSYEQYF
TGTGCCAGCAGTGAACCAGCCCCGGGAGGGTCTTCCTACGAGCAGTACTTC
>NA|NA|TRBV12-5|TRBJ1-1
CASGLYRLNTEAFF
TGTGCTAGTGGTTTGTACAGGTTGAACACTGAAGCTTTCTTT
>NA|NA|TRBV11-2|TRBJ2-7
CASSLEFTYEQYF
TGTGCCAGCAGCTTAGAATTTACCTACGAGCAGTACTTC
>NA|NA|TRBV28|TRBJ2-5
CASSRGETQYF
TGTGCCAGCAGTCGAGGAGAGACCCAGTACTTC